These 25 T cell receptor beta chains came from one sample sequenced in a study of blood T cell repertoires in COVID-19. The assay was immunoSEQ multiplex PCR, and TCRdb's table has in-frame clones only and misses some. The sample has approximately 470,000 clones, roughly 85% seen once. What was sequenced was peripheral blood. These receptors were collected from a human donor in a cohort sampled during active COVID-19.

V is TRBV27 and J is TRBJ2-7; maybe TRBD1 (6 bases). The ends were cut back, 5 bases at V and 0 bases at J, with 20 bases in the middle. The CDR3 length is 17 residues. Germline-derived CDR1 and CDR2 are MNHEY and SMNVEV (reference sequence). The CDR3 DNA sequence: TGTGCCAGCAGTATCATGCCTGGACAGCGCTACTCCTACGAGCAGTACTTC. Translation gives CASSIMPGQRYSYEQYF.

V is TRBV9 and J is TRBJ2-7; 7 bases match TRBD2. V dropped 0 bases and J dropped 3; count of bases not matched to a gene: 9. The germline V gene has CDR1 SGDLS and CDR2 YYNGEE. This CDR3 has 16 residues. CDR3 residues: CASSVGLAEGYYEQYF. The DNA for the CDR3 is TGTGCCAGCAGCGTAGGTCTAGCGGAGGGGTACTACGAGCAGTACTTC.

This sequence joins TRBV19 and TRBJ1-4, with D perhaps matching TRBD1 (6 bases). CDR1 LNHDA and CDR2 SQIVND come from the germline V gene (reference sequence). This CDR3 comprises 14 residues. V lost 6 bases to trimming and J lost 0 bases, with 8 bases between them. CDR3 amino acids: CASRTGATNEKLFF. DNA of the CDR3: TGTGCCAGTAGGACAGGTGCAACTAATGAAAAACTGTTTTTT.

Here the CDR3 reads CAISEGTTTEAFF. The DNA for the CDR3 is TGTGCCATCAGTGAGGGGACAACCACTGAAGCTTTCTTT. This chain connects TRBV10-3 to TRBJ1-1; D perhaps matches TRBD1 (6 bases). V lost 2 bases and J 4 bases, leaving 8 bases between the germline ends. Germline-derived CDR1 and CDR2 are ENHRY and SYGVKD. CDR3 length equals 13 residues.

V gene TRBV10-3 combines with J gene TRBJ1-2, with 9 bases matching TRBD1. V lost 2 bases to trimming and J lost 3 bases; unmatched junction nucleotides: 7. Germline values: CDR1 ENHRY, CDR2 SYGVKD. This CDR3 has 16 amino acids. The CDR3 DNA sequence: TGTGCCATCAGTGAGACTCCCGGGACAGGGTACTATGGCTACACCTTC. Its protein product is CAISETPGTGYYGYTF.

The chain carries TRBV24-1 and TRBJ2-3, with 8 bases lining up with TRBD1. With 9 bases clipped from V and 9 bases from J, the junction kept 16 bases outside the gene matches. Germline V gives CDR1 KGHDR, CDR2 SFDVKD. This CDR3 is 15 amino acids long. The CDR3 DNA is TGTGCCACCGGACTCGGGACAGGAGTATCGGAGACGCAGTATTTT. This sequence encodes CATGLGTGVSETQYF.

Only a few counts were recorded for this clone. A read error may produce the germline difference seen at one junction end. J is TRBJ1-2 and V is TRBV19, with a possible D match to TRBD1 (5 bases). Germline CDR1 is LNHDA and CDR2 is SQIVND (reference sequence). This CDR3 region has 16 residues. This CDR3 is CASRIGRVSSGYGYTF. The CDR3, as DNA: TGTGCCAGTAGAATAGGCCGGGTCTCCTCAGGGTATGGCTACACCTTC.

The chain uses TRBV10-3 and TRBJ2-3, with no clear D. This CDR3 spans 14 amino acids. Trimming stripped 4 bases from V and 2 bases from J, with 10 bases between. Per germline, CDR1 ENHRY and CDR2 SYGVKD. CDR3 loop: CAISGVLSTDTQYF. The DNA of the CDR3 is TGTGCCATCAGTGGCGTTCTATCCACAGATACGCAGTATTTT.

This chain uses TRBV30 with TRBJ2-3; 9 positions match TRBD2. In germline, CDR1 is GTSNPN, CDR2 SVGIG (reference sequence). The CDR3 length is 15 residues. The J segment lost 1 base and the V segment lost 1 base, leaving 3 bases of the junction unmatched. The CDR3 loop is CAWSGREGRTDTQYF. CDR3 nucleotide sequence: TGTGCCTGGAGTGGGCGGGAGGGCCGCACAGATACGCAGTATTTT.

The chain links TRBV2 to TRBJ2-3, with 8 bases identical to TRBD1. This CDR3 spans 14 amino acids. V lost 6 bases and J lost 1; bases outside the gene matches: 3. The germline V gene encodes CDR1 SNHLY and CDR2 FYNNEI. The DNA of the CDR3 is TGTGCCAGCAGCTCGGACAGGGGCACAGATACGCAGTATTTT. It codes for CASSSDRGTDTQYF.

This sequence joins TRBV18 and TRBJ2-1, with TRBD1 identical over 8 bases. The CDR3 is 16 residues long. Unmatched junction bases numbered 11, after V lost 3 bases and J lost 7 bases. Germline loops: CDR1 KGHSH, CDR2 LQKENI. CDR3 region: CASSPWTGQTRNEQFF. CDR3 nucleotide sequence: TGTGCCAGCTCACCCTGGACAGGGCAAACCCGGAATGAGCAGTTCTTC.

In regard to this clone: Other DNA variants within this sample encode the same CDR3. V usage is TRBV28 and J usage is TRBJ1-1; TRBD1 is a possible D gene (5 bases). The CDR3 totals 15 residues. V dropped 5 bases and J dropped 0 bases, with 13 bases sitting between them. Looked up from germline, CDR1 is MDHEN and CDR2 is SYDVKM. This CDR3 is CASSTDGGLNTEAFF. The CDR3 coding sequence is TGTGCCAGCAGTACAGATGGGGGGTTGAACACTGAAGCTTTCTTT. Complete variable domain (other parts from reference TRBV28 and TRBJ1-1): DVKVTQSSRYLVKRTGEKVFLECVQDMDHENMFWYRQDPGLGLRLIYFSYDVKMKEKGDIPEGYSVSREKKERFSLILESASTNQTSMYLCASSTDGGLNTEAFFGQGTRLTVV.

This rearrangement joins TRBV7-2 to TRBJ1-6; TRBD1 matches at 7 bases. The CDR3 is 15 residues long. J lost 8 bases, V lost 0 bases, and 4 bases had no gene match. Germline CDR1 is SGHTA and CDR2 is FQGNSA. The CDR3 loop is CASSLASGGYSPLHF. Written as DNA, the CDR3 is TGTGCCAGCAGCTTAGCCTCAGGGGGATATTCACCCCTCCACTTT.

This clone was observed a single time. The chain has TRBV18 and TRBJ1-4; D unresolved. The CDR3 loop spans 15 amino acids. Trimming cost V 0 bases and J 11 bases, with 16 bases left between them. Germline CDR1 is KGHSH and CDR2 is LQKENI. CDR3 sequence: CASSPPNPTSSKLFF. Written as DNA, the CDR3 is TGTGCCAGCTCACCACCGAACCCGACTTCCTCTAAACTGTTTTTT.

The chain joins TRBV19 to TRBJ1-1; 7 nucleotides match TRBD1. J lost 3 bases, V lost 5 bases, and 9 bases had no gene match. The CDR3 contains 15 residues. Germline CDR1 is LNHDA and CDR2 is SQIVND (reference sequence). The CDR3 bases are TGTGCCAGTAGTCCGACCGGGACAGAGTACACTGAAGCTTTCTTT. Translation: CASSPTGTEYTEAFF.

The chain couples TRBV19 to TRBJ1-1; 8 nucleotides agree with TRBD1. Germline V gene data show CDR1 as LNHDA and CDR2 as SQIVND (reference sequence). After removal of 2 bases from V and 1 base from J, the junction contained 9 bases not matched to a gene. CDR3 length: 17 amino acids. CDR3 region: CASSIFGDRRSNTEAFF. The CDR3 nucleotides read TGTGCCAGTAGTATATTCGGGGACAGGCGTTCGAACACTGAAGCTTTCTTT.

The table lists this clone with a count of one. Other DNA sequences of this sample code for an identical CDR3. The chain combines TRBV6-5 with TRBJ2-3; 10 bases map to TRBD2. V gave up 6 bases and J gave up 2 bases; unmatched junction bases: 5. CDR3 length: 15 amino acids. The germline gives CDR1 MNHEY, CDR2 SVGAGI. In DNA form, the CDR3 reads TGTGCCAGCAGACAGACTAGCGGGTACACAGATACGCAGTATTTT. Translated, it gives CASRQTSGYTDTQYF.

DNA of the CDR3: TGTGCCAGTAGTACTGGACAGTCGTCCTATGGCTACACCTTC. The encoded protein is CASSTGQSSYGYTF. V usage is TRBV19 and J usage is TRBJ1-2, with TRBD1 as a possible D gene (6 bases). Trimming left V 4 bases short and J 4 bases short, with 13 bases between. This CDR3 region has 14 residues. CDR1 and CDR2 (germline): LNHDA, SQIVND (reference sequence).

The chain uses TRBV25-1 and TRBJ1-2; 8 nucleotides agree with TRBD1. The J segment lost 4 bases and the V segment lost 2 bases, leaving 9 bases of the junction unmatched. Germline CDR1 and CDR2: MGHDK and SYGVNS. The CDR3 is 16 amino acids. The CDR3 is CASSERTGRGAYGYTF. The CDR3 nucleotides are TGTGCCAGCAGTGAAAGGACAGGGAGAGGGGCCTATGGCTACACCTTC.

The chain recombines TRBV3-1 (or the pseudogene TRBV3-2) with TRBJ1-5; D is ambiguous. The ends were cut back, 0 bases at V and 9 bases at J, with 9 bases in the middle. Germline V CDR1 and CDR2: LGHDT, YNNKEL (reference sequence). This CDR3 has 13 amino acids. CDR3 protein: CASSQERVGPQHF. The CDR3 DNA reads TGTGCCAGCAGCCAAGAGAGGGTAGGGCCCCAGCATTTT.

This clone has just a few counts. The rearrangement joins TRBV1 to TRBJ1-5; the table's D call, TRBD1, was not checked against the DNA. TRBV1 is deemed a pseudogene. The CDR3 loop spans 14 amino acids. CDR3 DNA sequence: TGCACCAGCAGCCATGGTGACAGAAATCAGCCCCAGCATTTT. This translates into CTSSHGDRNQPQHF.

The chain carries TRBV28 and TRBJ1-5; 12 nucleotides agree with TRBD1. Germline V lookup: CDR1 MDHEN, CDR2 SYDVKM. The length of the CDR3 is 15 residues. CDR3 nucleotides: TGTGCTATTAAGGGACAGGGGGCTCACAATCAGCCCCAGCATTTT. Translating it yields CAIKGQGAHNQPQHF.

This chain uses TRBV7-2 with TRBJ2-1, with 8 bases fitting TRBD1. The CDR3 is 16 residues long. J was trimmed by 4 bases and V by 5 bases; bases with no gene match: 10. Germline loops: CDR1 SGHTA, CDR2 FQGNSA. CDR3 DNA sequence: TGTGCCAGCAGCCCTAACAGGGGGGTAGGGTACAATGAGCAGTTCTTC. It specifies CASSPNRGVGYNEQFF.

V usage is TRBV28 and J usage is TRBJ1-6; 7 bases are shared with TRBD1. This CDR3 has 15 amino acids. Germline loops: CDR1 MDHEN, CDR2 SYDVKM. The V and J ends lost 4 bases and 7 bases, in that order; junction bases with no gene match: 7. The CDR3 is CASSSVTGRNSPLHF. The DNA of the CDR3 is TGTGCCAGCAGTTCTGTGACAGGGCGGAATTCACCCCTCCACTTT.

The rearrangement uses TRBV27 and TRBJ2-7, with 7 bases aligning to TRBD2. The CDR3 spans 14 residues. V trimming: 2 bases; J trimming: 3 bases; junction bases outside the gene matches: 4. Germline V gene lookup returns CDR1 MNHEY and CDR2 SMNVEV (reference sequence). Here the CDR3 DNA reads TGTGCCAGCAGTTTAGCGGGAGCTGACTACGAGCAGTACTTC. It yields the protein CASSLAGADYEQYF.